This entry concerns a single T cell receptor beta chain. This sample is drawn from a study of blood T cell repertoires in COVID-19. Whole-study context: Whether acute or convalescent, the COVID-19 samples came from the United States, Italy and Spain. PBMCs, B-cell-depleted T cells, or T cells provided the cDNA or gDNA that made up the material.

Per the authors' pipeline: By means of reference gene primer amplification, nucleated cell counts were estimated. Sequenced by immunoSEQ multiplex PCR; TCRdb stores in-frame clones only, minus some. V and J calls and clone size are given by that table; D and trimming were obtained from the DNA. Counted here are about 130,000 clones, about 80% occurring once; the ten biggest clones make up about 2.9%. The CDR3 runs to 16 residues. The V and J ends lost 4 bases and 3 bases respectively, with 15 bases between them. The V gene's germline CDR1 is SNHLY and CDR2 FYNNEI. This TCR was sampled from a woman of 80 years or more with acute or convalescent COVID-19. Sequencing was done on a sample of peripheral blood. V usage is TRBV2 and J usage is TRBJ2-2; a weak D match, TRBD1 (5 bases). CDR3 protein: CASSGPNRSDTGELFF. The CDR3 coding sequence is TGTGCCAGCAGTGGGCCAAACAGGTCTGACACCGGGGAGCTGTTTTTT.